These 11 T cell receptor beta chains share one sample of origin, sequenced in a study of T-cell memory formation after mild COVID-19. TCRdb redid the calling of the 5' RACE reads with MiXCR, one entry per CDR3 protein. The profile shows around 200,000 distinct CDR3 sequences, about 11% of them singletons. Sequencing used PBMCs or a T cell subset sorted from them (not recorded which). These TCRs come from a man between 18 and 35 years old who had mild COVID-19 (a few samples of this study predate the infection). Cell type and time point are not known.

This clonotype was counted between two and nine times. The chain is built from TRBV18 and TRBJ2-5; D unclear. Germline V gene lookup returns CDR1 KGHSH and CDR2 LQKENI. The CDR3 length is 12 residues. Deletions cut 6 bases from V and 4 bases from J, with 9 bases between. Here the CDR3 DNA reads TGTGCCAGCTCTAAATACCTAGAGACCCAGTACTTC. Amino acids: CASSKYLETQYF.

This clonotype came up a few times. The chain uses TRBV3-1 and TRBJ1-5, with D unclear. In germline, CDR1 is LGHDT, CDR2 YNNKEL (reference sequence). The V gene lost 2 bases and the J gene lost 6 bases, with 5 bases spanning the gap. This CDR3 has 12 residues. Here the CDR3 DNA reads TGTGCCAGCAGCCAATCCGGTCAGCCCCAGCATTTT. Its translation is CASSQSGQPQHF.

This chain links TRBV7-2 with TRBJ2-1; TRBD1 matches at 7 bases. Germline V gives CDR1 SGHTA, CDR2 FQGNSA. The V segment lost 5 bases and the J segment 9 bases; nucleotides outside the gene matches: 7. CDR3 size: 13 residues. The CDR3 sequence is CASSLTGLTEQFF. CDR3 DNA sequence: TGTGCCAGCAGCCTGACAGGGCTCACTGAGCAGTTCTTC. Using reference TRBV7-2 and TRBJ2-1 for the parts outside the CDR3, the full variable domain is GAGVSQSPSNKVTEKGKDVELRCDPISGHTALYWYRQSLGQGLEFLIYFQGNSAPDKSGLPSDRFSAERTGGSVSTLTIQRTQQEDSAVYLCASSLTGLTEQFFGPGTRLTVL.

Many counts were recorded for this clonotype. The V and J genes are TRBV4-2 and TRBJ2-1; either TRBD1 or TRBD2 may supply D (5 bases each). This CDR3 comprises 16 residues. With 1 base removed from V and 6 bases from J, the gap between germline ends came to 16 bases. Germline loops: CDR1 LGHNA, CDR2 YNFKEQ. As DNA, the CDR3 is TGTGCCAGCAGCCAAGTATCGGCCGAGGGGCCCAATGAGCAGTTCTTC. Translating it yields CASSQVSAEGPNEQFF.

The chain uses TRBV5-1 and TRBJ2-5; unclear D gene. Trimming stripped 1 base from V and 2 bases from J, with 9 bases between. The germline V gene encodes CDR1 SGHRS and CDR2 YFSETQ. The length of the CDR3 is 14 residues. The CDR3 here is CASSLSGQQETQYF. DNA of the CDR3: TGCGCCAGCAGCTTGTCGGGTCAGCAAGAGACCCAGTACTTC.

The V and J genes are TRBV18 and TRBJ1-6, with unresolved D. There are 16 residues in the CDR3. CDR1 is KGHSH, CDR2 LQKENI, per germline. The ends were cut back, 3 bases at V and 0 bases at J, with 9 bases in the middle. CDR3 DNA sequence: TGTGCCAGCTCACCCTCCCAGAGCTCCTATAATTCACCCCTCCACTTT. This encodes CASSPSQSSYNSPLHF.

A few counts support this clonotype. The chain combines TRBV6-2 or TRBV6-3 with TRBJ1-2; TRBD1 matches at 9 bases. Germline V gene data show CDR1 as MNHEY and CDR2 as SVGEGT. The CDR3 totals 13 residues. V lost 6 bases to trimming and J lost 8 bases; unmatched junction nucleotides: 7. CDR3 bases: TGTGCCAGCAGAACAGGGGGCCGAGAGGGCTACACCTTC. Protein: CASRTGGREGYTF.

CDR3 bases: TGTGCCAGCAGTATCTCCGGTGGCGGCTACACCTTC. Translated: CASSISGGGYTF. This chain joins TRBV9 and TRBJ1-2; D is ambiguous. CDR1 and CDR2 (germline): SGDLS, YYNGEE. The CDR3 is 12 amino acids. V dropped 5 bases and J dropped 8 bases, with 13 bases sitting between them.

This clonotype was recorded a few times. The rearrangement joins TRBV28 to TRBJ1-5, with D perhaps matching TRBD1 (6 bases). V was trimmed by 2 bases and J by 6 bases, leaving 11 bases between them. The CDR3 totals 14 residues. Germline CDR1 MDHEN, CDR2 SYDVKM. This CDR3 is CASSLLSGAQPQHF. DNA for the CDR3: TGTGCCAGCAGTTTACTCTCAGGGGCTCAGCCCCAGCATTTT.

This clonotype was counted only a few times. The chain couples TRBV20-1 to TRBJ1-1; perhaps TRBD1 as D (5 bases). This CDR3 spans 8 amino acids. V was trimmed by 8 bases and J by 10 bases, leaving 8 bases between them. The germline gives CDR1 DFQATT, CDR2 SNEGSKA (reference sequence). For the CDR3, the DNA is TGCAGTAGGAGGGGAGCTTTCTTT. Protein: CSRRGAFF.

This clonotype has a count of ten or more. The chain uses TRBV6-6 and TRBJ1-4; possible D gene TRBD1, 5 bases. Germline V gene data show CDR1 as MNHNY and CDR2 as SVGAGI (reference sequence). The V gene lost 7 bases and the J gene lost 11 bases, with 20 bases spanning the gap. This CDR3 comprises 14 residues. CDR3 bases: TGTGCCAGCACCACCAGTTGGGGGGAGGTCAAACTGTTTTTT. The encoded protein is CASTTSWGEVKLFF.